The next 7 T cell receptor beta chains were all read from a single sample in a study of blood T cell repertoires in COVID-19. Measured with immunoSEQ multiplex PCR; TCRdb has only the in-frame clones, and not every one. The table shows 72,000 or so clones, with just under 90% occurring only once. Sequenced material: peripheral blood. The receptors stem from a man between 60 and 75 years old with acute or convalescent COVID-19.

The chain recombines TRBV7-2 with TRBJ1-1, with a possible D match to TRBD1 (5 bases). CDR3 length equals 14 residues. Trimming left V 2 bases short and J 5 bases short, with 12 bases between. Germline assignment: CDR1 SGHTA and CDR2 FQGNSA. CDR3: CASSLNTGTTEAFF. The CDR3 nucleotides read TGTGCCAGCAGCTTAAACACTGGGACTACTGAAGCTTTCTTT.

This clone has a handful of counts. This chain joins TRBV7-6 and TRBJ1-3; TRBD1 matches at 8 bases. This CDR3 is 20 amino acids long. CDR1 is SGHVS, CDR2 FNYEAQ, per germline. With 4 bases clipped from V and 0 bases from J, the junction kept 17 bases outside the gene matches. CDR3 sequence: CASSSRSGTGRLNSGNTIYF. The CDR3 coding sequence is TGTGCCAGCAGCTCAAGGTCCGGGACAGGACGCCTTAACTCTGGAAACACCATATATTTT.

The CDR3 spells CASSPGMTGPALQYF. CDR3 bases: TGCGCCAGCAGCCCCGGAATGACAGGTCCGGCCCTTCAGTACTTC. This rearrangement joins TRBV4-1 to TRBJ2-7, with D possibly being TRBD1 (6 bases). The CDR3 is made up of 15 amino acids. Trimming stripped 4 bases from V and 10 bases from J, with 23 bases between. CDR1 and CDR2 (germline): MGHRA, YSYEKL.

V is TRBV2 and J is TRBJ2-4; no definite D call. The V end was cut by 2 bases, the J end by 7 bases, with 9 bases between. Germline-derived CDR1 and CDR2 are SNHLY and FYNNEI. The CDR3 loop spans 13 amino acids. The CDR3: CASSEPLSNIQYF. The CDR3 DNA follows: TGTGCCAGCAGTGAACCCCTCTCGAACATTCAGTACTTC.

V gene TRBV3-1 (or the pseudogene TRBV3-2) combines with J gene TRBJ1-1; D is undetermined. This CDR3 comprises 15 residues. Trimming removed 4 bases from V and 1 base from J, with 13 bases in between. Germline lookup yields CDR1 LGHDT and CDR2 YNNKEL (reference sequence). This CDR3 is CASSPLGKPNTEAFF. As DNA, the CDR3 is TGTGCCAGCAGCCCTCTCGGGAAGCCGAACACTGAAGCTTTCTTT.

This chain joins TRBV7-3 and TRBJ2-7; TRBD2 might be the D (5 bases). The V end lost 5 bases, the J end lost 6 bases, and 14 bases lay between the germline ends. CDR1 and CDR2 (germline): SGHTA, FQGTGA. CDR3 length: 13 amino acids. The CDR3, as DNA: TGTGCCAGCAGCCGTCAAAACGGGGTCGAGCAGTACTTC. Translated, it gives CASSRQNGVEQYF.

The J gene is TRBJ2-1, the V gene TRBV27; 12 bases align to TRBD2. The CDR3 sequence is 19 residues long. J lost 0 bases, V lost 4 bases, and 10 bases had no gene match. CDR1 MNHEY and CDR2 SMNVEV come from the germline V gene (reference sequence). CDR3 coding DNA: TGTGCCAGCAGTTCTACTAGCGGGGGGCCCCCGGGCTCCTACAATGAGCAGTTCTTC. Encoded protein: CASSSTSGGPPGSYNEQFF.